By its share, the clone carrying this TCR beta chain is medium-sized. Antigen: not known. One entry per CDR3 protein, called by TCRdb with MiXCR from the 5' RACE reads. The table has 9,500 to 13,000 distinct CDR3 sequences, under 8.5% seen once. Germline V CDR1 and CDR2: SQVTM, ANQGSEA. The ends were cut back, 4 bases at V and 7 bases at J, with 22 bases in the middle. The CDR3 length is 15 residues. Noted time point: sample taken at primary tumor resection. The sample originates from a study of spatial heterogeneity in lung cancer. Study-level results: Ubiquitous and regional expanded TCR counts tracked ubiquitous and regional nonsynonymous mutations, respectively. How many expanded intratumoral alpha and beta TCRs were present tracked the tumor mutation count, which was a count of nonsynonymous mutations.

The TCR sequence derives from a male donor with early-stage non-small cell lung cancer. The sequences come from lung tumor tissue, collected at surgery. This chain links TRBV29-1 with TRBJ2-5; a weak D match, TRBD2 (6 bases). The CDR3 here is CSVGQTSGLRSTQYF. The DNA of the CDR3 is TGCAGCGTTGGACAGACTTCGGGACTTCGTTCGACCCAGTACTTC.